One sample yielded the 2 T cell receptor beta chains listed below, sequenced in a study of T cell repertoires in ileal Crohn's disease (dated by TCRdb to the late 2010s). The time point label corresponds to: proximal margin of the surgical specimen (macroscopically non-inflamed). Library prep was done by the immunoSEQ multiplex PCR assay. As stored in TCRdb, this immuneACCESS dataset retains in-frame rearrangements with V and J assigned. A fraction of the clones does not appear; measured against another copy, unresolved V genes explain less than half of the discrepancy, and the remainder lacks a known reason. The sample table shows over 5,000 clones, and over 75% are seen once. The ten top clones hold more than 3.5% of the sample. Specimen: ileal tissue. All receptors derive from an adult with Crohn's disease.

The rearrangement uses TRBV11-2 and TRBJ2-1, with 11 bases lining up with TRBD2. V was pared by 1 base and J by 4 bases, with 9 bases of the junction left unmatched. CDR1 and CDR2 (germline): SGHAT, FQNNGV. This CDR3 spans 18 amino acids. In DNA form, the CDR3 reads TGTGCCAGCAGCTTAGTAAGGGGGGGACTAGCGGTTTACAATGAGCAGTTCTTC. It encodes CASSLVRGGLAVYNEQFF.

This chain links TRBV7-9 with TRBJ1-4, with a possible D match to TRBD1 (6 bases). The V end was cut by 1 base, the J end by 7 bases, with 10 bases between. The germline CDR1 and CDR2 sequences are SEHNR and FQNEAQ (reference sequence). The CDR3 is made up of 14 amino acids. CDR3 nucleotide sequence: TGTGCCAGCAGCTTAGGGGGGCCGGGTGAAAAACTGTTTTTT. This gives the protein CASSLGGPGEKLFF.